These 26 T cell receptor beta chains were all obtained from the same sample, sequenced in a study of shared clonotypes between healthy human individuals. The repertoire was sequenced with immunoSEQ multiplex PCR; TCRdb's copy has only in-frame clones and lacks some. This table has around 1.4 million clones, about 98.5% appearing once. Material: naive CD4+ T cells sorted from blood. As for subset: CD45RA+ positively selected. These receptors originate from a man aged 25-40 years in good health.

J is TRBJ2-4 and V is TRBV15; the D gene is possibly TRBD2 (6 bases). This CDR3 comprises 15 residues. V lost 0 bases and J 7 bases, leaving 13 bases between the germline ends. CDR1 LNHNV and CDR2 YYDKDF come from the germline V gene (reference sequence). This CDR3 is CATSRDRLGGNIQYF. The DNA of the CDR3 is TGTGCCACCAGCAGAGATCGGCTCGGAGGGAACATTCAGTACTTC.

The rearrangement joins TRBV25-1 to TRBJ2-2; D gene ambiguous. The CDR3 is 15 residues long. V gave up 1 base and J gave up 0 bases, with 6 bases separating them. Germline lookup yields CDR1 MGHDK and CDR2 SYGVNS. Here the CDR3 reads CASSELGANTGELFF. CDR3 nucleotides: TGTGCCAGCAGTGAATTAGGAGCGAACACCGGGGAGCTGTTTTTT.

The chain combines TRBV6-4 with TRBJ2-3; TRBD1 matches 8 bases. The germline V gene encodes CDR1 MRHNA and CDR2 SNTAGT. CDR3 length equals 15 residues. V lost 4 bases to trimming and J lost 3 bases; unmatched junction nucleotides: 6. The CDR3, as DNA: TGTGCCAGCAGTGTCACAGGGGGGAGGACAGATACGCAGTATTTT. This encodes CASSVTGGRTDTQYF.

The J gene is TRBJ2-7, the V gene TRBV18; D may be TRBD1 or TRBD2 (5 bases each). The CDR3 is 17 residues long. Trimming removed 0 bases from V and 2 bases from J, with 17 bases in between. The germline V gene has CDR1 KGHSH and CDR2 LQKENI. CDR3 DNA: TGTGCCAGCTCACCACCGGGACGGCTTCCCGGCCCCTACGAGCAGTACTTC. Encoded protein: CASSPPGRLPGPYEQYF. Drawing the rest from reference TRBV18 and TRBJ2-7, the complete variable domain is NAGVMQNPRHLVRRRGQEARLRCSPMKGHSHVYWYRQLPEEGLKFMVYLQKENIIDESGMPKERFSAEFPKEGPSILRIQQVVRGDSAAYFCASSPPGRLPGPYEQYFGPGTRLTVT.

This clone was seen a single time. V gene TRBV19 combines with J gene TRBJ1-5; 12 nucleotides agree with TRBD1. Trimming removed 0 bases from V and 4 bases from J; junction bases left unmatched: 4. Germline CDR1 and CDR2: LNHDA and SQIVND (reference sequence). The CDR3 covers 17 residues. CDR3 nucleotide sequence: TGTGCCAGTAGTATAGATGGGACAGGGGGCGAAAATCAGCCCCAGCATTTT. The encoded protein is CASSIDGTGGENQPQHF.

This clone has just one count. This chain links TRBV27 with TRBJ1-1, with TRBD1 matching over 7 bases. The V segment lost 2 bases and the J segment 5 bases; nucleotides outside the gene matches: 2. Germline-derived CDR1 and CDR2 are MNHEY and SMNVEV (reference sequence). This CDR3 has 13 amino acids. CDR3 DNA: TGTGCCAGCAGTTTACAGGGGGTGACTGAAGCTTTCTTT. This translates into CASSLQGVTEAFF.

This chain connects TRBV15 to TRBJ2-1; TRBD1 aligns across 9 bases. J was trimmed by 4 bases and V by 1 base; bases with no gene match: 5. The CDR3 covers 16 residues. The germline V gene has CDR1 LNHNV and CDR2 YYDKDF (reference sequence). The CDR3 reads CATSRVRDRDYNEQFF. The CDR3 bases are TGTGCCACCAGCAGAGTCCGGGACAGGGATTACAATGAGCAGTTCTTC.

CDR3 coding DNA: TGTGCCAGCAGCCGAAAGCCGGGACAGGGGGCAACTAATGAAAAACTGTTTTTT. Encoded protein: CASSRKPGQGATNEKLFF. This chain uses TRBV4-2 with TRBJ1-4; TRBD1 matches at 11 bases. Per germline, CDR1 LGHNA and CDR2 YNFKEQ. CDR3 size: 18 residues. Germline trimming cut 4 bases from V and 0 bases from J; bases unmatched to any gene: 7.

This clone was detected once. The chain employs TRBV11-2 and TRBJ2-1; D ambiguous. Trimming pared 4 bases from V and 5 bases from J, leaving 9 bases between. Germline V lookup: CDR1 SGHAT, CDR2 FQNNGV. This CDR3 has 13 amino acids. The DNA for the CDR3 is TGTGCCAGCAGCTACTGGCTTGACAATGAGCAGTTCTTC. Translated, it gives CASSYWLDNEQFF.

CDR3 in DNA: TGTGCCAGCTCACCACCGGATCTTGAGGAGACCCAGTACTTC. Translation: CASSPPDLEETQYF. The V call is TRBV18, the J call TRBJ2-5; no clear D. Looked up from germline, CDR1 is KGHSH and CDR2 is LQKENI. The CDR3 spans 14 residues. Trimming removed 0 bases at V and 5 bases at J, with 10 bases between.

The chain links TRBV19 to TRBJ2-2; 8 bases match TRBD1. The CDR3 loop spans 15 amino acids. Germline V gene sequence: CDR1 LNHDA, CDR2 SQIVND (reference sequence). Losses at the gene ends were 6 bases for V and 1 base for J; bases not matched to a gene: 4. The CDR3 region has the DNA TGTGCCAGTAGAAGACAGGGGCGGAACACCGGGGAGCTGTTTTTT. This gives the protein CASRRQGRNTGELFF.

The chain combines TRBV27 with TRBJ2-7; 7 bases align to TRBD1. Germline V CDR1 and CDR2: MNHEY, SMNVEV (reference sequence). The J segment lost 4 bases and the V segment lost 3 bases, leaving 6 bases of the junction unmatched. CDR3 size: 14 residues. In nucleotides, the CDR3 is TGTGCCAGCAGTTTTTGGGACAGAGAATACGAGCAGTACTTC. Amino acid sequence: CASSFWDREYEQYF.

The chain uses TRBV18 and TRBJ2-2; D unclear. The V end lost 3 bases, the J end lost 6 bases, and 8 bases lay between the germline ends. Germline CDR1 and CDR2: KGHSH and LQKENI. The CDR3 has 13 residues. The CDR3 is CASSPIDSGELFF. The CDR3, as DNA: TGTGCCAGCTCACCTATTGACTCCGGGGAGCTGTTTTTT. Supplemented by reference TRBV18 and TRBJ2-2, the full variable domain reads NAGVMQNPRHLVRRRGQEARLRCSPMKGHSHVYWYRQLPEEGLKFMVYLQKENIIDESGMPKERFSAEFPKEGPSILRIQQVVRGDSAAYFCASSPIDSGELFFGEGSRLTVL.

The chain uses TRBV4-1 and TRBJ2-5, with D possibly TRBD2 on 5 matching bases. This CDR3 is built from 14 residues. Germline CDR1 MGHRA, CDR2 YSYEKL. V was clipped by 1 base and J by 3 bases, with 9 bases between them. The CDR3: CASSQAGFEETQYF. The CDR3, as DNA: TGCGCCAGCAGCCAAGCGGGGTTTGAAGAGACCCAGTACTTC.

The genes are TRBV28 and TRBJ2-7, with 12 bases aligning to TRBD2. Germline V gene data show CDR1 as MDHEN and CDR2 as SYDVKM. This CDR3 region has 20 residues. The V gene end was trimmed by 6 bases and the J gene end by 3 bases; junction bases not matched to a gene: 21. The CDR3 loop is CASRGLAGILPSNKSYEQYF. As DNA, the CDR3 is TGTGCCAGCAGAGGACTAGCGGGGATATTACCAAGTAATAAGAGCTACGAGCAGTACTTC.

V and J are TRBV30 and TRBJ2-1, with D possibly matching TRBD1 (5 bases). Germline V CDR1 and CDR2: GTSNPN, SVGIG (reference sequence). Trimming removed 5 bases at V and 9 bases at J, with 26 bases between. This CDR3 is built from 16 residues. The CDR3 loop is CAWGASQGGSSGEQFF. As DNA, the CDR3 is TGTGCCTGGGGGGCCTCTCAGGGCGGATCTTCTGGTGAGCAGTTCTTC.

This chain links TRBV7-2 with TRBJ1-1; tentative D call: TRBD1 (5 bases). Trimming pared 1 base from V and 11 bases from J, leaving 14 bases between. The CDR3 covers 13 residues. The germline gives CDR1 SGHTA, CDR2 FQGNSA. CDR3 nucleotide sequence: TGTGCCAGCAGCTTAGTCTGGGGAGGGGAGGCTTTCTTT. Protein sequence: CASSLVWGGEAFF. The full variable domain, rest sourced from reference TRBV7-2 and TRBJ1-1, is GAGVSQSPSNKVTEKGKDVELRCDPISGHTALYWYRQSLGQGLEFLIYFQGNSAPDKSGLPSDRFSAERTGGSVSTLTIQRTQQEDSAVYLCASSLVWGGEAFFGQGTRLTVV.

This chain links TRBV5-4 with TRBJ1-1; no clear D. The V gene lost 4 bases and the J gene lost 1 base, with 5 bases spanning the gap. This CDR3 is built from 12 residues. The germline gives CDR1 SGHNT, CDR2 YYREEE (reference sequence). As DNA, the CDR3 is TGTGCCAGCAGCGCGCGGAACACTGAAGCTTTCTTT. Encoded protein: CASSARNTEAFF.

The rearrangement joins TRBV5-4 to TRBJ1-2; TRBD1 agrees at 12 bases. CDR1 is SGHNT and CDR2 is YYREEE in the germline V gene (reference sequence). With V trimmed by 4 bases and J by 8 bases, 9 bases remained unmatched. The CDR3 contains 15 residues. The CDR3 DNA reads TGTGCCAGCAGCACCCGGGACAGGGGGCTAGGAGGCTACACCTTC. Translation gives CASSTRDRGLGGYTF.

DNA for the CDR3: TGTGCCAGTCTACCTGGCTACACCTTC. It yields the protein CASLPGYTF. The rearrangement links TRBV27 to TRBJ1-2; no clear D gene. V lost 9 bases and J 7 bases, leaving 6 bases between the germline ends. The CDR3 has 9 amino acids. Germline assignment: CDR1 MNHEY and CDR2 SMNVEV (reference sequence).

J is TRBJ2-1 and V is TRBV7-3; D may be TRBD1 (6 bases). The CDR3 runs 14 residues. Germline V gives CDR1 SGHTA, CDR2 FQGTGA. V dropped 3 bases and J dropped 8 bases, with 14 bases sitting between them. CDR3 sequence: CASSFTRDNYEQFF. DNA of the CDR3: TGTGCCAGCAGCTTTACCCGGGACAACTATGAGCAGTTCTTC.

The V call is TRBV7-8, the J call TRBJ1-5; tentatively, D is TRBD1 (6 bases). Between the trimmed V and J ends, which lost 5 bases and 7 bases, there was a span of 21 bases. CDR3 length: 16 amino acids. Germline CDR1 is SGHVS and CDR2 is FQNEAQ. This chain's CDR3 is CASSPTGHLVGQPQHF. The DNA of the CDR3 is TGTGCCAGCAGCCCAACGGGACACCTTGTCGGGCAGCCCCAGCATTTT. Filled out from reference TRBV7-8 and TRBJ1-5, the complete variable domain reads GAGVSQSPRYKVAKRGQDVALRCDPISGHVSLFWYQQALGQGPEFLTYFQNEAQLDKSGLPSDRFFAERPEGSVSTLKIQRTQQEDSAVYLCASSPTGHLVGQPQHFGDGTRLSIL.

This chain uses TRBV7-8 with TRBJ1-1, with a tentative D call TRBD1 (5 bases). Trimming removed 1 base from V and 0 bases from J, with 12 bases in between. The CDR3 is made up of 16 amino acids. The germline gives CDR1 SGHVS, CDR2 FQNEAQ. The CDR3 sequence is CASSLEGSLMNTEAFF. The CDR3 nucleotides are TGTGCCAGCAGCTTAGAGGGGTCTTTGATGAACACTGAAGCTTTCTTT. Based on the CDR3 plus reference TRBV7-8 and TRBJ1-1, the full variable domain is GAGVSQSPRYKVAKRGQDVALRCDPISGHVSLFWYQQALGQGPEFLTYFQNEAQLDKSGLPSDRFFAERPEGSVSTLKIQRTQQEDSAVYLCASSLEGSLMNTEAFFGQGTRLTVV.

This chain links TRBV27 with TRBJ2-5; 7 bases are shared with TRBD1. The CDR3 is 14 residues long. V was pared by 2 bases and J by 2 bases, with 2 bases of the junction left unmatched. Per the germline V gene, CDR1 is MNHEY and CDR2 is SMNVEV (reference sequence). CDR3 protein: CASSLVDRQETQYF. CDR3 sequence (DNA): TGTGCCAGCAGTTTAGTGGACAGGCAAGAGACCCAGTACTTC.

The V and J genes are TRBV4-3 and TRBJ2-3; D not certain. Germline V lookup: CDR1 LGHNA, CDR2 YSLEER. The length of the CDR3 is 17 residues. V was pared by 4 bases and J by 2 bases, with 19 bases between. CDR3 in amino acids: CASSLRWAGGDTDTQYF. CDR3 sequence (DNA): TGCGCCAGCAGCCTTCGTTGGGCTGGCGGAGACACAGATACGCAGTATTTT.

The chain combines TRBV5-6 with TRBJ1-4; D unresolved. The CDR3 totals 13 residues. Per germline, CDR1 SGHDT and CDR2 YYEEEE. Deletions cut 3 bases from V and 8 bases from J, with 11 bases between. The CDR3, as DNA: TGTGCCAGCAGCTCTGGGTTTCGGGAAAAACTGTTTTTT. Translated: CASSSGFREKLFF.